This T cell receptor beta chain was profiled in a study of blood T cell repertoires in COVID-19. This CDR3 comprises 14 residues. V lost 1 base to trimming and J lost 4 bases, with 10 bases between them. Germline V gene sequence: CDR1 MNHNS, CDR2 SASEGT. TCRdb's table, derived via immunoSEQ multiplex PCR, lists solely in-frame clones and lacks some. The sample carries a few hundred thousand clones, 86% recorded once. This clone came up once. The sequence derives from a man between 18 and 35 years old with active or convalescent COVID-19. This rearrangement joins TRBV6-1 to TRBJ1-2; D unresolved. Source material: peripheral blood. The CDR3: CASSEGAGFYGYTF. In nucleotides, the CDR3 is TGTGCCAGCAGTGAAGGTGCGGGGTTCTATGGCTACACCTTC.